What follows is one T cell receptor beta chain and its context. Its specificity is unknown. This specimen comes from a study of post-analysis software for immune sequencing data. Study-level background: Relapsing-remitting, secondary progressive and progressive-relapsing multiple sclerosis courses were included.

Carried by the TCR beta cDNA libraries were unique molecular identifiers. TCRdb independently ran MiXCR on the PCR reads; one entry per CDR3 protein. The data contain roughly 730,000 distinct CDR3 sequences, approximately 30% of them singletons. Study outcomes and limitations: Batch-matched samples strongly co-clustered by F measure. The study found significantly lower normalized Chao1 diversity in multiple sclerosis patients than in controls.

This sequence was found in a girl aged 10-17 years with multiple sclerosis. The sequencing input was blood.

The CDR3 bases are TGTGCCAGCAGCTCGACAGGTCAGGGCTTTGCTGGGGCCAACGTCCTGACTTTC. This sequence encodes CASSSTGQGFAGANVLTF. The rearrangement links TRBV7-9 to TRBJ2-6; possibly TRBD1 for D (6 bases). This CDR3 contains 18 residues. With 4 bases removed from V and 2 bases from J, the gap between germline ends came to 18 bases. Germline V gives CDR1 SEHNR, CDR2 FQNEAQ (reference sequence).